This T cell receptor beta chain is drawn from a study of blood T cell repertoires in COVID-19. About the research overall: Researchers got acute and convalescent COVID-19 samples from the United States, Italy and Spain. Sources were T cells, B-cell-depleted T cells, or PBMCs; the material itself was cDNA or gDNA.

Assay used: immunoSEQ multiplex PCR; TCRdb lists only in-frame clones, some missing. The sample yields over 200,000 clones, about four fifths seen once. V was pared by 5 bases and J by 2 bases, with 13 bases between. The germline V gene encodes CDR1 MNHEY and CDR2 SMNVEV (reference sequence). The CDR3 runs to 14 residues. The chain has TRBV27 and TRBJ2-7, with a possible D match to TRBD1 (6 bases). The receptor comes from a woman between 35 and 50 years old with active or convalescent COVID-19. Specimen: peripheral blood. CDR3 sequence (DNA): TGTGCCAGCAGTCTCCGGGACACGGCCTACGAGCAGTACTTC. Its translation is CASSLRDTAYEQYF.